These T cell receptor beta chains were read from a single sample in a study of cytomegalovirus exposure and HLA in healthy donors. Libraries were prepared by immunoSEQ multiplex PCR; TCRdb keeps only in-frame clonotypes and omits some of them. Of just under 150,000 clones in the sample, roughly 80% were seen once. What was sequenced was PBMCs. Receptors were obtained from a woman aged 25 to 39 in good health and CMV-seronegative. Each CDR3 is given with its conserved first and last residue. D genes are given only for firm matches. Clone size is shown for a subset of rows, as once, few, many or a class of expanded clone.

>TRBV29-1|TRBJ2-7|NA|NA
TGCAGCGTTGAAAATAACAGGGAACGGCAGTACTTC
CSVENNRERQYF
>TRBV19|TRBJ2-1|NA|NA
TGTGCCAGTAGTACTGCTAGCTACAATGAGCAGTTCTTC
CASSTASYNEQFF
>TRBV10-3|TRBJ1-6|many|NA
TGTGCCATCAGTGAAGAGGGCTCCTATAATTCACCCCTCCACTTT
CAISEEGSYNSPLHF
>TRBV19|TRBJ2-5|few|TRBD2
TGTGCCAGTAGTATCCCGGGACTAGTGAGGGAGACCCAGTACTTC
CASSIPGLVRETQYF
>TRBV7-9|TRBJ2-5|NA|TRBD2
TGTGCCAGCAGCACGAGGTTAGCGGGGCCGTCGGAGACCCAGTACTTC
CASSTRLAGPSETQYF
>TRBV2|TRBJ2-1|NA|TRBD2
TGTGCCTGTACGCGGGACTACCTCCTAAATGAGCAGTTCTTC
CACTRDYLLNEQFF
>TRBV7-7|TRBJ2-2|few|TRBD1
TGTGCCAGCAGCCCCGCAAATTGGGACAGGGAAGTTGGGGAGCTGTTTTTT
CASSPANWDREVGELFF
>TRBV27|TRBJ2-7|NA|NA
TGTGCCAGCACCTTCCCGGTCAAGGGGCTTTACGAGCAGTACTTC
CASTFPVKGLYEQYF
>TRBV9|TRBJ2-1|NA|TRBD2
TGTGCCAGCAGCGTAGCATCTAGCGGGGGGAGTGATGAGCAGTTCTTC
CASSVASSGGSDEQFF
>TRBV4-2|TRBJ2-2|NA|TRBD1
TGTGCCAGCAGCCAAGATGGAGACAGGGGAGTTGGCACCGGGGAGCTGTTTTTT
CASSQDGDRGVGTGELFF
>TRBV5-8|TRBJ1-5|NA|TRBD1
TGTGCCAGCAGCTTGGTAGGGACAGGGGATCAGCCCCAGCATTTT
CASSLVGTGDQPQHF
>TRBV5-1|TRBJ2-1|NA|TRBD1
TGCGCCAGCAGCTTCCCCGGGACAGGGGATAAAGAGCAGTTCTTC
CASSFPGTGDKEQFF
>TRBV10-1|TRBJ2-1|NA|TRBD2
TGCGCCAGCAGTGAAGGGACTAGCGGGCCATACAATGAGCAGTTCTTC
CASSEGTSGPYNEQFF
>TRBV4-3|TRBJ2-1|NA|NA
TGCGCCAGCAGCCAAGATCCAGGCCCTTACAATGAGCAGTTCTTC
CASSQDPGPYNEQFF
>TRBV7-9|TRBJ1-2|NA|NA
TGTGCCAGCAGCCCCCAGGCAGACTATGGCTACACCTTC
CASSPQADYGYTF
>TRBV2|TRBJ1-1|NA|NA
TGTGCCAGCAGAGTGGGTGAGGCGAACACTGAAGCTTTCTTT
CASRVGEANTEAFF
>TRBV18|TRBJ1-2|once|TRBD1
TGTGCCAGCTCACCACGGGACAGTGGCTACACCTTC
CASSPRDSGYTF
>TRBV9|TRBJ1-3|NA|NA
TGTGCCAGCAGCGTAGCCACCGGAGGGCTATCCTCTGGAAACACCATATATTTT
CASSVATGGLSSGNTIYF
>TRBV19|TRBJ1-3|few|NA
TGTGCCAGTAGTATGACGGGGGGCCTGCCGATAGGCGGAAACACCATATATTTT
CASSMTGGLPIGGNTIYF
>TRBV29-1|TRBJ2-7|NA|TRBD1
TGCAGCGTGGGGGACAGTATTTTCTACGAGCAGTACTTC
CSVGDSIFYEQYF
>TRBV7-9|TRBJ2-5|NA|NA
TGTGCCAGCAGCTTAGGGGGCTCGGCCGACGGGCTTGAGACCCAGTACTTC
CASSLGGSADGLETQYF
>TRBV10-3|TRBJ2-1|NA|NA
TGTGCCATCAGCTTCCCAGGGGATTCAAGGACCGCGCTTAACAATGAGCAGTTCTTC
CAISFPGDSRTALNNEQFF
>TRBV7-8|TRBJ2-5|NA|NA
TGTGCCAGCAGCTTAGTGTGGGCCTCGAAGACCCAGTACTTC
CASSLVWASKTQYF